Listed below are T cell receptor beta chains from one sample, sequenced in a study of cytomegalovirus exposure and HLA in healthy donors. TCRdb's copy holds only in-frame clones and misses some; the assay was immunoSEQ multiplex PCR. The table records about 120,000 clones, around 82% of them present only once. Source material: PBMCs. The source of these receptors is a woman aged 40 to 50 in good health and CMV-seropositive. The CDR3 runs from the conserved cysteine through the conserved F or W. D genes are given only for firm matches. Only some rows state a clone size, as once, few, many or a class for expanded clones.

J gene	D gene	V gene	clone size	CDR3 DNA	CDR3 protein
TRBJ2-7	.	TRBV23-1	.	TGCGCCAGTTCCGGAGGGGGCCAAGACGAGCAGTACTTC	CASSGGGQDEQYF
TRBJ1-1	.	TRBV2	.	TGTGCCAGCAGCGAGGGAATGGGCACTGAAGCTTTCTTT	CASSEGMGTEAFF
TRBJ1-1	TRBD1	TRBV5-1	.	TGCGCCAGCAGCTTAGGGACAGGGGGCTCTGGAACTGAAGCTTTCTTT	CASSLGTGGSGTEAFF
TRBJ2-1	TRBD2	TRBV5-1	.	TGCGCCAGCAGCGATACTAGCGGGAGGGATATCGATGAGCAGTTCTTC	CASSDTSGRDIDEQFF
TRBJ2-7	TRBD2	TRBV29-1	.	TGCAGCGCAAGCGGGATCTCCTACGAGCAGTACTTC	CSASGISYEQYF
TRBJ2-7	TRBD1	TRBV5-1	.	TGCGCCAGCAGCTACCGACAGGGATCCTACGAGCAGTACTTC	CASSYRQGSYEQYF
TRBJ1-6	TRBD1	TRBV28	.	TGTGCCAGCAACTTACGGACAGGGAATTCACCCCTCCACTTT	CASNLRTGNSPLHF
TRBJ2-7	TRBD2	TRBV19	.	TGTGCCAGTAGTCCCACTAGCGGGAGCCACGAGCAGTACTTC	CASSPTSGSHEQYF
TRBJ1-1	.	TRBV25-1	.	TGTGCCAGCAGTGAGCCCTCACAGGGCACTGAAGCTTTCTTT	CASSEPSQGTEAFF
TRBJ2-1	TRBD2	TRBV15	once	TGTGCCACCAGCAGATGGGGTTTGGCGGGGGACTACAATGAGCAGTTCTTC	CATSRWGLAGDYNEQFF
TRBJ2-6	.	TRBV6-5	once	TGTGCCAGCAGCCCAGGATCTGGGGCCAACGTCCTGACTTTC	CASSPGSGANVLTF
TRBJ2-4	TRBD1	TRBV6-6	.	TGTGCCAGCAGTTACGGGACAGGGATTGCCAAAAACATTCAGTACTTC	CASSYGTGIAKNIQYF
TRBJ1-1	TRBD1	TRBV15	.	TGTGCCACCAGTCCTACAGGGGCCGACACTGAAGCTTTCTTT	CATSPTGADTEAFF
TRBJ2-7	TRBD1	TRBV25-1	once	TGTGCCAGCAGTGCCCCGGACAGGGCCCACGAGCAGTACTTC	CASSAPDRAHEQYF
TRBJ1-2	TRBD1	TRBV2	.	TGTGCCAGCTCTAGGGGGCTTGAGAGTGGCTACACCTTC	CASSRGLESGYTF
TRBJ1-2	TRBD1	TRBV5-1	.	TGCGCCAGCAGCTTGGGACAGGGAGCCTATGGCTACACCTTC	CASSLGQGAYGYTF
TRBJ2-7	TRBD2	TRBV29-1	.	TGCAGCGTTGGAGCCCGACTAGCGGGAGGCGAGCAGTACTTC	CSVGARLAGGEQYF
TRBJ2-5	TRBD2	TRBV6-4	.	TGTGCCAGCAGTGTTGGACTAGGAAGGTACTTC	CASSVGLGRYF
TRBJ2-1	.	TRBV6-1	.	TGTGCCAGCAGCAGTAGCGATGAGCAGTTCTTC	CASSSSDEQFF
TRBJ2-1	.	TRBV7-6	.	TGTGCCAGCAGCTCCGTCCGCCTAGCGTCCTACAATGAGCAGTTCTTC	CASSSVRLASYNEQFF
TRBJ2-2	TRBD2	TRBV5-1	.	TGCGCCAGCAGCCCACTAGCGGCGAACACCGGGGAGCTGTTTTTT	CASSPLAANTGELFF
TRBJ2-7	.	TRBV7-8	.	TGTGCCAGCAGCTTAGGGGGGGACTCCGCCTACGAGCAGTACTTC	CASSLGGDSAYEQYF
TRBJ2-1	TRBD2	TRBV11-2	.	TGTGCCAGCAGCCCCCGGGGACTAGGCAGGAGAGATGAGCAGTTCTTC	CASSPRGLGRRDEQFF
TRBJ2-2	TRBD2	TRBV28	.	TGTGCCAGCAGTTCCTCGGGACTAGCGGACATCGCGAACACCGGGGAGCTGTTTTTT	CASSSSGLADIANTGELFF